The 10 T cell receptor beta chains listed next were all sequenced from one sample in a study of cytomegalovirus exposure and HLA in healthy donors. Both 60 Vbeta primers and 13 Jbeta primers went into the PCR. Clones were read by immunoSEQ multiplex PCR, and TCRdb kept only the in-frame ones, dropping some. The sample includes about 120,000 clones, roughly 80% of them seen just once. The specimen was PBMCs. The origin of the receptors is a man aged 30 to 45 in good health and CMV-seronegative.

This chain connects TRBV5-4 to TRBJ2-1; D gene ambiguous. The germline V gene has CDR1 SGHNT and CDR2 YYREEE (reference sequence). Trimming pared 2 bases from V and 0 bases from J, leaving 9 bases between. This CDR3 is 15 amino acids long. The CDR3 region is CASSLEASSYNEQFF. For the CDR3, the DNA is TGTGCCAGCAGCTTAGAGGCTAGCTCCTACAATGAGCAGTTCTTC.

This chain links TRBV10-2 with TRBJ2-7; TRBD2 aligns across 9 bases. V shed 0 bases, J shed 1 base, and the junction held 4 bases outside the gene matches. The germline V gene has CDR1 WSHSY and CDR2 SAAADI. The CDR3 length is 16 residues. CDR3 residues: CASSESGRGGSYEQYF. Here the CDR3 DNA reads TGCGCCAGCAGTGAGTCAGGGCGGGGGGGATCCTACGAGCAGTACTTC.

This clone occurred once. CDR3 in amino acids: CASSLVPGQGINTQYF. The CDR3 coding sequence is TGCGCCAGCAGCTTGGTCCCGGGACAGGGAATAAATACGCAGTATTTT. This chain joins TRBV5-1 and TRBJ2-3; 9 bases align to TRBD1. V lost 0 bases, J lost 7 bases, and 9 bases stayed unmatched. CDR1 and CDR2 (germline): SGHRS, YFSETQ. The CDR3 covers 16 residues. The entire variable domain, with the rest obtained from reference TRBV5-1 and TRBJ2-3, is as follows: KAGVTQTPRYLIKTRGQQVTLSCSPISGHRSVSWYQQTPGQGLQFLFEYFSETQRNKGNFPGRFSGRQFSNSRSEMNVSTLELGDSALYLCASSLVPGQGINTQYFGPGTRLTVL.

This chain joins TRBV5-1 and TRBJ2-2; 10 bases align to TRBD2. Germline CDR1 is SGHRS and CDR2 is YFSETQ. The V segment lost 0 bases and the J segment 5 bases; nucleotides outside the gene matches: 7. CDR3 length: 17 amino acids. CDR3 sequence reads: CASSLARLAGETGELFF. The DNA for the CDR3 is TGCGCCAGCAGCTTGGCTCGGCTAGCGGGGGAGACCGGGGAGCTGTTTTTT.

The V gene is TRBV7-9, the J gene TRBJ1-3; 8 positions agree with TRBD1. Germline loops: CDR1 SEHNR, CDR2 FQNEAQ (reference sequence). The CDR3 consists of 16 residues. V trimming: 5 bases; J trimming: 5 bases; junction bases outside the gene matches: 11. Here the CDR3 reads CASSTRTGLERNTIYF. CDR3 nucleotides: TGTGCCAGCAGCACCCGGACAGGGCTGGAGAGAAACACCATATATTTT.

CDR3 protein: CASSLAPGDREKLFF. CDR3 coding DNA: TGCGCCAGCAGCTTGGCCCCCGGGGATAGGGAAAAACTGTTTTTT. The rearrangement uses TRBV5-1 and TRBJ1-4, with no clear D. Germline values: CDR1 SGHRS, CDR2 YFSETQ. Trimming cost V 0 bases and J 8 bases, with 14 bases left between them. This CDR3 region has 15 residues.

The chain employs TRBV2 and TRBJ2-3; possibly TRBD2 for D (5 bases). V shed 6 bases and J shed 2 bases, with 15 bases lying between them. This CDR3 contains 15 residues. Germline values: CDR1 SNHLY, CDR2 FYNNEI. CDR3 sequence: CASSEVRAPTDTQYF. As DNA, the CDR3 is TGTGCCAGCAGCGAGGTGAGGGCTCCCACAGATACGCAGTATTTT.

Here the CDR3 reads CASGGTSGSTGELFF. The CDR3 nucleotides read TGTGCCAGCGGTGGGACTAGCGGGAGCACCGGGGAGCTGTTTTTT. The chain employs TRBV2 and TRBJ2-2, with 14 nucleotides matching TRBD2. The CDR3 loop spans 15 amino acids. CDR1 is SNHLY and CDR2 is FYNNEI in the germline V gene. V dropped 8 bases and J dropped 4; count of bases not matched to a gene: 3.

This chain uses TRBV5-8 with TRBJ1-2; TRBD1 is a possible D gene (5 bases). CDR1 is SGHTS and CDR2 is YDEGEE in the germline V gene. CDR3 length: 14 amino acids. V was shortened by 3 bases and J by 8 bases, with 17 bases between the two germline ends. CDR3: CASSWREGPRGYTF. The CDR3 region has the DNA TGTGCCAGCAGCTGGAGGGAGGGGCCCAGAGGCTACACCTTC.

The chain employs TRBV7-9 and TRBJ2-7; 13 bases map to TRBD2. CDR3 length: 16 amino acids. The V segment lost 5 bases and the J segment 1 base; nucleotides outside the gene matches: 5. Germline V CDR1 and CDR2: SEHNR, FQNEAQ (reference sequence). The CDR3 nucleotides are TGTGCCAGCAGCCTAAGGACTAGCGGGGGTTCCTACGAGCAGTACTTC. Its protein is CASSLRTSGGSYEQYF.